This T cell receptor beta chain was observed in a study of OX40 agonist ivuxolimab in advanced cancers. On the study more broadly: The patients got ivuxolimab, which is an agonistic anti-OX40 (CD134) antibody. At under 85% male, the cohort had a mean age of 60 years, ranging from about 20 to 90.

With regard to this clone: The antigen is unknown.

Libraries were prepared by immunoSEQ multiplex PCR; TCRdb keeps only in-frame clonotypes and omits some of them. The sample consists of more than 30,000 clones, approximately 78% of them appearing once. Germline CDR1 and CDR2: LGHNT and FRNRAP. CDR3 length: 14 amino acids. Between the trimmed V and J ends, which lost 3 bases and 6 bases, there was a span of 14 bases. Whole-study findings and limits: Relative to CD4+ cells, CD8+ T cells on average had more expanded clones.

The J gene is TRBJ1-1, the V gene TRBV12-5; perhaps TRBD1 as D (6 bases). The sequence was obtained from an adult with an advanced solid tumor such as melanoma, head and neck, liver or kidney cancer. The sequenced sample was CD4+ or CD8+ T cells sorted from blood, obtained in a trial of the OX40 agonist ivuxolimab. Here the CDR3 reads CASGLGGVSAEAFF. DNA for the CDR3: TGTGCTAGTGGTTTAGGGGGGGTCAGTGCTGAAGCTTTCTTT.